The next 29 T cell receptor beta chains were all read from a single sample in a study of T-cell reconstitution after alpha-beta-depleted transplantation in children. Molecular barcoding with unique molecular identifiers was used for the TCRbeta library. One entry per CDR3 protein results from TCRdb running MiXCR on the PCR reads. Here the sample spans about 510,000 distinct CDR3 sequences, about an eighth being singletons. This specimen consisted of PBMCs, mostly from graft donor cells, obtained 180 days after TCRalphabeta/CD19-depleted stem cell transplant. The receptors were sampled from a female patient between 2 and 15 years old who had a stem cell transplant for aplastic anemia, so the T cells may come from the graft donor.

The table lists this clonotype with many counts. The J gene is TRBJ2-5, the V gene TRBV12-3 or TRBV12-4, with TRBD2 matching over 8 bases. The CDR3 has 14 residues. With 1 base clipped from V and 4 bases from J, the junction kept 2 bases outside the gene matches. The CDR3: CASSLVGTRETQYF. In DNA form, the CDR3 reads TGTGCCAGCAGTTTAGTTGGGACTAGAGAGACCCAGTACTTC.

This clonotype was counted only a few times. The chain's CDR3 is CASSFWTDWNYEQYF. CDR3 DNA sequence: TGTGCCAGCAGCTTTTGGACAGACTGGAACTACGAGCAGTACTTC. The chain uses TRBV7-9 and TRBJ2-7; possibly TRBD1 for D (6 bases). Germline CDR1 SEHNR, CDR2 FQNEAQ (reference sequence). Deletions cut 3 bases from V and 3 bases from J, with 15 bases between. This CDR3 comprises 15 residues.

This clonotype has a handful of counts. The rearrangement links TRBV7-8 to TRBJ1-2, with D hard to call. This CDR3 spans 12 amino acids. Germline V gene lookup returns CDR1 SGHVS and CDR2 FQNEAQ. V was clipped by 1 base and J by 8 bases, with 8 bases between them. The CDR3 sequence is CASSLVGSGYTF. CDR3 DNA sequence: TGTGCCAGCAGCTTAGTAGGGAGCGGCTACACCTTC.

In its sample, this clonotype was seen many times. This chain joins TRBV28 and TRBJ1-1; no definite D call. The V end was cut by 3 bases, the J end by 4 bases, with 12 bases between. Germline CDR1 reads MDHEN; CDR2 reads SYDVKM. This CDR3 spans 14 amino acids. In nucleotides, the CDR3 is TGTGCCAGCAGTTTTAGAGGGTCGGGCACTGAAGCTTTCTTT. Its translation: CASSFRGSGTEAFF.

The sample holds a few counts of this clonotype. The chain uses TRBV7-9 and TRBJ2-7, with a possible D match to TRBD1 (6 bases). This CDR3 spans 14 amino acids. Germline assignment: CDR1 SEHNR and CDR2 FQNEAQ (reference sequence). The V gene lost 5 bases and the J gene lost 2 bases, with 13 bases spanning the gap. Here the CDR3 reads CASSITGKTYEQYV. The CDR3 bases are TGTGCCAGCAGCATAACAGGGAAAACCTACGAGCAGTACGTC.

This clonotype was counted at least ten times. The chain joins TRBV5-1 to TRBJ2-1; 13 nucleotides line up with TRBD2. V dropped 2 bases and J dropped 1; count of bases not matched to a gene: 6. Germline values: CDR1 SGHRS, CDR2 YFSETQ. CDR3 length equals 18 residues. In nucleotides, the CDR3 is TGCGCCAGCAGCTTTCCTCGGACTAGCGGGAGTTCCTACAATGAGCAGTTCTTC. It translates to CASSFPRTSGSSYNEQFF.

The V call is TRBV11-1, the J call TRBJ2-1; D may be TRBD2 (6 bases). The CDR3 sequence is 20 residues long. Per germline, CDR1 SGHAT and CDR2 FQDESV (reference sequence). V dropped 1 base and J dropped 8 bases, with 30 bases sitting between them. The CDR3 bases are TGTGCCAGCAGCTTAGGTACGGCAGGTCCTAGCCGGAGGGCCGAGGATGAGCAGTTCTTC. Translated, it gives CASSLGTAGPSRRAEDEQFF.

This clonotype has a handful of counts. The V and J genes are TRBV7-8 and TRBJ2-7; D might be TRBD1 (5 bases). The CDR3 contains 14 residues. V was clipped by 3 bases and J by 3 bases, with 12 bases between them. Germline V gene sequence: CDR1 SGHVS, CDR2 FQNEAQ. CDR3 nucleotides: TGTGCCAGCAGCTTGGACAATGTGGTCTACGAGCAGTACTTC. Protein: CASSLDNVVYEQYF.

This rearrangement joins TRBV25-1 to TRBJ2-7; 12 nucleotides match TRBD2. Trimming at V came to 3 bases and at J to 2 bases, leaving 11 bases not matched to a gene. CDR3 size: 18 residues. CDR1 and CDR2 (germline): MGHDK, SYGVNS. For the CDR3, the DNA is TGTGCCAGCAGTGACCCCGGGACTAGCGGGTCCATTACCTACGAGCAGTACTTC. This gives the protein CASSDPGTSGSITYEQYF.

On this clonotype: This may be a read error: a much more frequent sequence differs by one nucleotide. The V gene is TRBV4-1, the J gene TRBJ1-5; D is unresolved. Per the germline V gene, CDR1 is MGHRA and CDR2 is YSYEKL. V lost 4 bases and J 5 bases, leaving 12 bases between the germline ends. This CDR3 has 14 amino acids. The DNA for the CDR3 is TGCGCCAGCAGCCCCGACCCCGTTCATCAGCCCCAGCATTTT. This sequence encodes CASSPDPVHQPQHF.

The V gene is TRBV28, the J gene TRBJ2-5; 14 bases are a match to TRBD2. The CDR3 contains 15 residues. The J segment lost 8 bases and the V segment lost 6 bases, leaving 8 bases of the junction unmatched. Germline V CDR1 and CDR2: MDHEN, SYDVKM. The CDR3 loop is CASRLTSGGEATQYF. CDR3 nucleotide sequence: TGTGCCAGCAGGCTGACTAGCGGGGGGGAAGCAACCCAGTACTTC.

The V and J genes are TRBV13 and TRBJ2-1; 9 positions match TRBD2. The germline CDR1 and CDR2 sequences are PRHDT and FYEKMQ (reference sequence). V shed 5 bases and J 3 bases; nucleotides not matched to a gene: 14. The CDR3 consists of 18 residues. In DNA, the CDR3 is TGTGCCAGCAGCGCCCGAACATCGGCTAGCGGGATCTACAATGAGCAGTTCTTC. Translated, it gives CASSARTSASGIYNEQFF. Supplemented by reference TRBV13 and TRBJ2-1, the full variable domain reads AAGVIQSPRHLIKEKRETATLKCYPIPRHDTVYWYQQGPGQDPQFLISFYEKMQSDKGSIPDRFSAQQFSDYHSELNMSSLELGDSALYFCASSARTSASGIYNEQFFGPGTRLTVL.

This clonotype was seen only a few times. V gene TRBV12-3 or TRBV12-4 combines with J gene TRBJ2-2, with D unresolved. Trimming took 6 bases from V and 4 from J, leaving 12 bases between them. This CDR3 contains 14 residues. The CDR3 loop is CASSSGLGTGELFF. CDR3 DNA: TGTGCCAGCAGCTCCGGCCTCGGCACCGGGGAGCTGTTTTTT.

This sequence joins TRBV20-1 and TRBJ2-7, with 15 bases aligning to TRBD2. The CDR3 covers 16 residues. Germline lookup yields CDR1 DFQATT and CDR2 SNEGSKA (reference sequence). The J segment lost 0 bases and the V segment lost 5 bases, leaving 5 bases of the junction unmatched. The CDR3 loop is CSAHGLAGGSSYEQYV. The CDR3 DNA is TGCAGTGCTCACGGACTAGCGGGAGGGAGCTCCTACGAGCAGTACGTC.

This clonotype was recorded at least ten times. The chain employs TRBV10-3 and TRBJ1-2; no definite D call. V was pared by 2 bases and J by 2 bases, with 6 bases between. Germline CDR1 reads ENHRY; CDR2 reads SYGVKD. This CDR3 region has 13 residues. This CDR3 is CAISEGQNYGYTF. The CDR3 coding sequence is TGTGCCATCAGTGAGGGCCAGAACTATGGCTACACCTTC.

The table lists this clonotype with many counts. The junction and the germline gene differ at one end; a read error may be behind it. V is TRBV5-1 and J is TRBJ2-7; 10 positions agree with TRBD1. CDR3 length: 14 residues. Germline V gene data show CDR1 as SGHRS and CDR2 as YFSETQ. CDR3 nucleotide sequence: TGTGCCAGCAGTCCCGGACAGGGGGGCTACGAGCAGTACTTC. This sequence encodes CASSPGQGGYEQYF.

The chain links TRBV20-1 to TRBJ1-2, with 7 bases matching TRBD1. This CDR3 is 15 amino acids long. V shed 0 bases and J 5 bases; nucleotides not matched to a gene: 9. In germline, CDR1 is DFQATT, CDR2 SNEGSKA (reference sequence). CDR3 DNA sequence: TGCAGTGCTAGAGATCCTGCCGGGACAGATTATGGCTACACCTTC. This sequence encodes CSARDPAGTDYGYTF.

The chain employs TRBV24-1 and TRBJ1-1; D not certain. The CDR3 is 14 residues long. CDR1 KGHDR and CDR2 SFDVKD come from the germline V gene. Trimming shortened V by 5 bases and J by 2 bases, and 11 bases separated the two germline ends. In DNA form, the CDR3 reads TGTGCCACCAGTGGTGGGAGCCTAAACACTGAAGCTTTCTTT. Translated, it gives CATSGGSLNTEAFF.

The rearrangement links TRBV20-1 to TRBJ2-5; 8 bases are a match to TRBD2. CDR1 DFQATT and CDR2 SNEGSKA come from the germline V gene (reference sequence). The CDR3 extends over 13 amino acids. The V and J ends lost 6 bases and 0 bases, in that order; junction bases with no gene match: 3. This CDR3 is CSARLAHQETQYF. The CDR3 DNA follows: TGCAGTGCGAGACTAGCGCACCAAGAGACCCAGTACTTC.

The chain recombines TRBV5-1 with TRBJ1-6; no firm D call. V lost 0 bases and J 7 bases, leaving 14 bases between the germline ends. Germline lookup yields CDR1 SGHRS and CDR2 YFSETQ. The CDR3 length is 16 residues. CDR3 nucleotides: TGCGCCAGCAGCTTGGATCCTCCGGGAAGCAATTCACCCCTCCACTTT. Its translation is CASSLDPPGSNSPLHF.

The chain is built from TRBV5-1 and TRBJ1-5; unclear D gene. Trimming removed 0 bases at V and 5 bases at J, with 9 bases between. CDR3 length equals 14 residues. Germline loops: CDR1 SGHRS, CDR2 YFSETQ. In nucleotides, the CDR3 is TGCGCCAGCAGCTTGGGGAGGGCTGATCAGCCCCAGCATTTT. This encodes CASSLGRADQPQHF.

This chain uses TRBV10-3 with TRBJ2-7; 7 nucleotides match TRBD2. This CDR3 region has 15 residues. Per germline, CDR1 ENHRY and CDR2 SYGVKD. Losses at the gene ends were 2 bases for V and 3 bases for J; bases not matched to a gene: 7. DNA for the CDR3: TGTGCCATCAGTGAGCCAGCGGGGACGAACTACGAGCAGTACTTC. It encodes CAISEPAGTNYEQYF.

As for this clonotype: The junction does not match germline at one end; this may be a read error. This sequence joins TRBV5-1 and TRBJ2-7; a possible D gene is TRBD1 (5 bases). Germline V gene sequence: CDR1 SGHRS, CDR2 YFSETQ. CDR3 length: 14 residues. The CDR3 DNA sequence: TGCGCCAGCAGCTTGGCCGCAGGGATCTACCAGCAGTACTTC. Translated, it gives CASSLAAGIYQQYF.

This clonotype was counted a few times. This chain uses TRBV28 with TRBJ2-5, with D perhaps matching TRBD2 (5 bases). Trimming pared 5 bases from V and 4 bases from J, leaving 14 bases between. Germline V gives CDR1 MDHEN, CDR2 SYDVKM. The CDR3 is 14 residues long. In DNA form, the CDR3 reads TGTGCCAGCAGTCGGCCGAGAGAGGGAGAGACCCAGTACTTC. This codes for CASSRPREGETQYF.

The DNA of the CDR3 is TGTGCCAGCAGCTCCCTCCGGAGACTAGCTACCACCGGGGAGCTGTTTTTT. Its translation: CASSSLRRLATTGELFF. The V gene is TRBV7-9, the J gene TRBJ2-2; TRBD2 matches at 7 bases. V dropped 4 bases and J dropped 4; count of bases not matched to a gene: 12. CDR1 SEHNR and CDR2 FQNEAQ come from the germline V gene (reference sequence). CDR3 length: 17 amino acids.

This clonotype was seen a few times. The genes are TRBV11-2 and TRBJ2-1; the D is unclear. Germline V gene sequence: CDR1 SGHAT, CDR2 FQNNGV. Trimming took off 7 bases at V and 2 bases at J, with 9 bases between the two ends. There are 13 residues in the CDR3. The CDR3 DNA follows: TGTGCCAGCACACTGGGCACCTACAATGAGCAGTTCTTC. Translated: CASTLGTYNEQFF.

This chain joins TRBV29-1 and TRBJ1-1; D not certain. The length of the CDR3 is 12 residues. Germline V gene sequence: CDR1 SQVTM, CDR2 ANQGSEA. V was trimmed by 4 bases and J by 0 bases, leaving 6 bases between them. CDR3: CSVVGMNTEAFF. The CDR3 region has the DNA TGCAGCGTTGTAGGAATGAACACTGAAGCTTTCTTT.

Relative to its sample, this clonotype is large. The chain is built from TRBV4-1 and TRBJ2-7; D ambiguous. The CDR3 totals 13 residues. Trimming pared 3 bases from V and 0 bases from J, leaving 6 bases between. Germline CDR1 is MGHRA and CDR2 is YSYEKL. The CDR3 sequence is CASSHEDSYEQYV. The CDR3 region has the DNA TGCGCCAGCAGCCACGAAGACTCCTACGAGCAGTACGTC.

This clonotype has a count of ten or more. V gene TRBV19 combines with J gene TRBJ1-2, with 8 bases that match TRBD1. The germline V gene encodes CDR1 LNHDA and CDR2 SQIVND (reference sequence). The CDR3 runs 14 residues. Germline trimming cut 0 bases from V and 7 bases from J; bases unmatched to any gene: 4. The CDR3, as DNA: TGTGCCAGTAGTATAGACAGGGGGCTTGGTGGCTACACCTTC. Translated: CASSIDRGLGGYTF.